Given below is one T cell receptor (beta chain) in context. Its specificity is not known. Both 60 Vbeta primers and 13 Jbeta primers went into the PCR. Produced via immunoSEQ multiplex PCR; TCRdb's table is partial and in-frame only. The table lists fewer than 150,000 clones, about 73% of them singletons. The data are from a study of cytomegalovirus exposure and HLA in healthy donors. Background on the study: Inside one of the first data releases sat around 80 million unique TCRs taken from HLA-typed donors. Broader study findings: An analysis was carried out at a later point. It showed that HLA-associated TCR beta chains were more clonally expanded than equally common non-associated chains.

Sequencing was performed on PBMCs. The clonotype was recovered from a woman between 50 and 59 years old in good health and CMV-seropositive.

Here the CDR3 reads CASRSGYRNTEAFF. In nucleotides, the CDR3 is TGTGCCAGCAGGTCGGGTTATCGGAACACTGAAGCTTTCTTT. This chain connects TRBV27 to TRBJ1-1; no reliable D call. From germline, CDR1 is MNHEY and CDR2 SMNVEV (reference sequence). CDR3 length: 14 residues. Trimming shortened V by 6 bases and J by 1 base, and 12 bases separated the two germline ends.